The 17 T cell receptor beta chains listed next were all sequenced from one sample in a study of blood T cell repertoires in COVID-19. The protocol was immunoSEQ multiplex PCR, while the TCRdb copy is restricted to in-frame clones and leaves out a portion. The sample shows about 50,000 clones, about 88% of them seen only once. The sequencing sample was made of peripheral blood. These receptors were taken from a human donor with active COVID-19. The donor label of this sample is uncertain.

The chain recombines TRBV7-2 with TRBJ1-3, with D maybe TRBD1 (5 bases). Germline V lookup: CDR1 SGHTA, CDR2 FQGNSA. This CDR3 is built from 14 residues. The ends were cut back, 1 base at V and 2 bases at J, with 6 bases in the middle. The CDR3 is CASSLGRAGNTIYF. CDR3 in DNA: TGTGCCAGCAGCTTAGGCAGGGCTGGAAACACCATATATTTT.

V and J are TRBV11-1 and TRBJ2-1; 12 nucleotides match TRBD2. Trimming took 2 bases from V and 8 from J; bases not matched to a gene: 7. The germline CDR1 and CDR2 sequences are SGHAT and FQDESV (reference sequence). The CDR3 loop spans 16 amino acids. This CDR3 reads CASSLRPSGGVDEQFF. The CDR3 DNA follows: TGTGCCAGCAGCTTAAGACCTAGCGGGGGGGTTGATGAGCAGTTCTTC.

This chain links TRBV20-1 with TRBJ2-7, with D possibly TRBD1 on 5 matching bases. The V end lost 4 bases, the J end lost 5 bases, and 9 bases lay between the germline ends. The CDR3 is 11 amino acids. Looked up from germline, CDR1 is DFQATT and CDR2 is SNEGSKA (reference sequence). CDR3 amino acids: CSATRGNEQYF. The DNA of the CDR3 is TGCAGTGCTACAAGGGGCAACGAGCAGTACTTC.

The chain recombines TRBV6-5 with TRBJ2-7, with a tentative D call TRBD2 (6 bases). Germline CDR1 is MNHEY and CDR2 is SVGAGI. Trimming took 6 bases from V and 5 from J, leaving 14 bases between them. The CDR3 is 13 amino acids. CDR3 loop: CASSAGYDNEQYF. The DNA of the CDR3 is TGTGCCAGCAGCGCGGGATATGACAACGAGCAGTACTTC.

The CDR3 nucleotides are TGTGCCAGCAGCATCCTCAGGGGGGAGCTGTTTTTT. Its translation is CASSILRGELFF. The chain recombines TRBV11-3 with TRBJ2-2; D gene ambiguous. Germline V gene data show CDR1 as SGHNT and CDR2 as YENEEA. The CDR3 is 12 residues long. V was clipped by 5 bases and J by 8 bases, with 9 bases between them. The variable domain in full, completed from reference TRBV11-3 and TRBJ2-2, reads EAGVVQSPRYKIIEKKQPVAFWCNPISGHNTLYWYLQNLGQGPELLIRYENEEAVDDSQLPKDRFSAERLKGVDSTLKIQPAELGDSAVYLCASSILRGELFFGEGSRLTVL.

The rearrangement uses TRBV3-1 (or the pseudogene TRBV3-2) and TRBJ2-3; D possibly corresponds to TRBD2 (5 bases). This CDR3 has 16 residues. From germline, CDR1 is LGHDT and CDR2 YNNKEL (reference sequence). With 1 base removed from V and 1 base from J, the gap between germline ends came to 12 bases. The CDR3 nucleotides read TGTGCCAGCAGCCAAGGGGCTAGCTATGGCACAGATACGCAGTATTTT. This translates into CASSQGASYGTDTQYF.

The rearrangement links TRBV6-2 or TRBV6-3 to TRBJ1-2, with D perhaps TRBD1 (5 bases). Germline loops: CDR1 MNHEY, CDR2 SVGEGT. V lost 5 bases to trimming and J lost 4 bases, with 14 bases between them. The CDR3 contains 14 residues. The CDR3 spells CASSPQGGIYGYTF. The CDR3 region has the DNA TGTGCCAGCAGTCCCCAGGGAGGGATCTATGGCTACACCTTC.

In this sample, this clone turned up once. The chain recombines TRBV7-2 with TRBJ2-1; 7 bases line up with TRBD2. Germline CDR1 reads SGHTA; CDR2 reads FQGNSA. The CDR3 covers 14 residues. V trimming: 1 base; J trimming: 15 bases; junction bases outside the gene matches: 12. This CDR3 reads CASSLDLPGGSPFF. The CDR3 bases are TGTGCCAGCAGCTTAGACCTCCCGGGGGGTAGTCCGTTCTTC.

This chain joins TRBV19 and TRBJ1-6, with 7 nucleotides matching TRBD1. The trim removed 5 bases at V and 5 bases at J, leaving 6 bases unmatched. Germline CDR1 LNHDA, CDR2 SQIVND (reference sequence). The CDR3 length is 15 residues. DNA for the CDR3: TGTGCCAGTAGTCCCAGACAGGGCGATAATTCACCCCTCCACTTT. It is translated as CASSPRQGDNSPLHF.

This chain connects TRBV5-8 to TRBJ2-5; maybe TRBD1 (6 bases). Per germline, CDR1 SGHTS and CDR2 YDEGEE. CDR3 size: 15 residues. Trimming pared 1 base from V and 3 bases from J, leaving 13 bases between. CDR3 sequence (DNA): TGTGCCAGCAGCTTGTGGGGGAAGGGGGAAGAGACCCAGTACTTC. This gives the protein CASSLWGKGEETQYF. Drawing the rest from reference TRBV5-8 and TRBJ2-5, the complete variable domain is EAGVTQSPTHLIKTRGQQATLRCSPISGHTSVYWYQQALGLGLQFLLWYDEGEERNRGNFPPRFSGRQFPNYSSELNVNALELEDSALYLCASSLWGKGEETQYFGPGTRLLVL.

This clone was seen only a few times. This chain links TRBV7-9 with TRBJ2-3; 8 bases match TRBD2. There are 15 residues in the CDR3. The V and J ends lost 1 base and 3 bases, in that order; junction bases with no gene match: 3. The V gene's germline CDR1 is SEHNR and CDR2 FQNEAQ (reference sequence). CDR3 sequence (DNA): TGTGCCAGCAGCTTAGAAGGGACTAGTACAGATACGCAGTATTTT. It is translated as CASSLEGTSTDTQYF.

The chain couples TRBV6-5 to TRBJ2-6; D might be TRBD1 (6 bases). Trimming removed 4 bases from V and 2 bases from J, with 12 bases in between. The CDR3 length is 16 residues. Per germline, CDR1 MNHEY and CDR2 SVGAGI. The CDR3 sequence: CASSWEQGTGANVLTF. The CDR3 DNA reads as TGTGCCAGCAGTTGGGAACAGGGAACTGGGGCCAACGTCCTGACTTTC.

The J gene is TRBJ2-2, the V gene TRBV7-2; D is possibly TRBD1 (6 bases). This CDR3 region has 15 residues. From germline, CDR1 is SGHTA and CDR2 FQGNSA. Trimming pared 2 bases from V and 7 bases from J, leaving 14 bases between. As DNA, the CDR3 is TGTGCCAGCAGCTTAACCACAGGGCACAGCGGGGAGCTGTTTTTT. This sequence encodes CASSLTTGHSGELFF.

This sequence joins TRBV5-4 and TRBJ2-1; 7 nucleotides match TRBD1. The ends lost 2 bases at V and 7 bases at J; junction bases unmatched: 6. The germline V gene has CDR1 SGHNT and CDR2 YYREEE (reference sequence). The CDR3 length is 14 residues. CDR3 residues: CASSFGQAKNEQFF. CDR3 in DNA: TGTGCCAGCAGCTTCGGACAGGCAAAAAATGAGCAGTTCTTC. Full variable domain (outside the CDR3, taken from reference TRBV5-4 and TRBJ2-1): ETGVTQSPTHLIKTRGQQVTLRCSSQSGHNTVSWYQQALGQGPQFIFQYYREEENGRGNFPPRFSGLQFPNYSSELNVNALELDDSALYLCASSFGQAKNEQFFGPGTRLTVL.

The chain employs TRBV7-2 and TRBJ1-2, with 10 bases matching TRBD1. The CDR3 has 13 amino acids. V shed 8 bases, J shed 7 bases, and the junction held 7 bases outside the gene matches. Germline loops: CDR1 SGHTA, CDR2 FQGNSA. The CDR3 sequence: CASRDRGSSGYTF. The CDR3 region has the DNA TGTGCCAGCCGGGACAGGGGTAGCTCTGGCTACACCTTC.

This clone was recorded only once. The V call is TRBV4-2, the J call TRBJ2-3; 13 bases are shared with TRBD2. Germline V gives CDR1 LGHNA, CDR2 YNFKEQ. Trimming cost V 0 bases and J 0 bases; bases outside gene matches: 9. This CDR3 has 20 residues. The CDR3 DNA reads TGTGCCAGCAGCCAAGACTTGGGACTAGCGGGGTTGACTAGCACAGATACGCAGTATTTT. Translation: CASSQDLGLAGLTSTDTQYF.

The chain has TRBV19 and TRBJ1-5; D remains ambiguous. The germline gives CDR1 LNHDA, CDR2 SQIVND (reference sequence). The CDR3 is 14 residues long. Trimming took off 9 bases at V and 1 base at J, with 13 bases between the two ends. This chain's CDR3 is CASWVAGSNQPQHF. DNA for the CDR3: TGTGCCAGCTGGGTGGCAGGCAGCAATCAGCCCCAGCATTTT.